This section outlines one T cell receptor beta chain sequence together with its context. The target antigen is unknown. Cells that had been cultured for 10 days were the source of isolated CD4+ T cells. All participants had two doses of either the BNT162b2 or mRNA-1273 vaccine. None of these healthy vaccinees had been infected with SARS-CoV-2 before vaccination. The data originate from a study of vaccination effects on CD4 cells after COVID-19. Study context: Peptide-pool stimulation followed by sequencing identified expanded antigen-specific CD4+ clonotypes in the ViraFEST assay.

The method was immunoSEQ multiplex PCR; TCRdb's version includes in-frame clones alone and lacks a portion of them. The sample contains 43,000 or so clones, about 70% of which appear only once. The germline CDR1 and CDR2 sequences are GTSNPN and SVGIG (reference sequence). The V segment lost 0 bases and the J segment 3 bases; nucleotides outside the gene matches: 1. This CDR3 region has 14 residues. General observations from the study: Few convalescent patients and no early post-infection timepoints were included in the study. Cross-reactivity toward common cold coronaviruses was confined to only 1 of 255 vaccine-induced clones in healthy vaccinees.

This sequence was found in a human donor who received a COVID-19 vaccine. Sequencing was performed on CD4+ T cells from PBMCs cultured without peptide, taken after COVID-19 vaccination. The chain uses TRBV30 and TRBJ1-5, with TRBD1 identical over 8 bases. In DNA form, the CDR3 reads TGTGCCTGGAGTGTGGACAGGGTCAATCAGCCCCAGCATTTT. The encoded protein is CAWSVDRVNQPQHF.